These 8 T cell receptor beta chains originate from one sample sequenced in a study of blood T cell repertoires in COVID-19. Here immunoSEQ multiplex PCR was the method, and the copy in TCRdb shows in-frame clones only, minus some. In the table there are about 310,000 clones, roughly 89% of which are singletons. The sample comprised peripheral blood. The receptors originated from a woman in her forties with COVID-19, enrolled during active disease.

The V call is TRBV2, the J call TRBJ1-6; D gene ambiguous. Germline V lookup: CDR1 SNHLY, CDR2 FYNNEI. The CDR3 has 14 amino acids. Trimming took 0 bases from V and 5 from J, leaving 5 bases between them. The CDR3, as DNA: TGTGCCAGCAGTGAAGCCAGGAATAATTCACCCCTCCACTTT. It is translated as CASSEARNNSPLHF.

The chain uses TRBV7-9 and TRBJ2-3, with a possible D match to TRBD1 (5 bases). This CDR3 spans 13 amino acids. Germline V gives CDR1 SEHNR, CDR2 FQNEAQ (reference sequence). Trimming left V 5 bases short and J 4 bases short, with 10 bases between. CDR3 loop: CASSGAAADTQYF. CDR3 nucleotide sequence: TGTGCCAGCAGCGGGGCAGCCGCAGATACGCAGTATTTT. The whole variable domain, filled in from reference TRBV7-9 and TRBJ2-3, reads DTGVSQNPRHKITKRGQNVTFRCDPISEHNRLYWYRQTLGQGPEFLTYFQNEAQLEKSRLLSDRFSAERPKGSFSTLEIQRTEQGDSAMYLCASSGAAADTQYFGPGTRLTVL.

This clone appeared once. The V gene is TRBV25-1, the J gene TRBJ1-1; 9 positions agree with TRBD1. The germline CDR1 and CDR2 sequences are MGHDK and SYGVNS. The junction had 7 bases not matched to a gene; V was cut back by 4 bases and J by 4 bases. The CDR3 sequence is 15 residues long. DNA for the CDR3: TGTGCCAGCAGTGCAACAGGGGGCGCAGCCACTGAAGCTTTCTTT. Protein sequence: CASSATGGAATEAFF.

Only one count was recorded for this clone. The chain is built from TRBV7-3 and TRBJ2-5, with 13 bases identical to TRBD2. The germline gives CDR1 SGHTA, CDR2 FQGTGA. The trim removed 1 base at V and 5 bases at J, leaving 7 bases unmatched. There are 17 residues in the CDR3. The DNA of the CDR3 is TGTGCCAGCAGCTTAAGGGGACTAGCGGGGACGGGGGAGACCCAGTACTTC. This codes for CASSLRGLAGTGETQYF.

The CDR3 bases are TGTGCCCTCGGCGCCCCAGGCACCTATGGCTACACCTTC. Its protein product is CALGAPGTYGYTF. J is TRBJ1-2 and V is TRBV7-8; D is ambiguous. Germline V gene data show CDR1 as SGHVS and CDR2 as FQNEAQ. The V end lost 11 bases, the J end lost 4 bases, and 17 bases lay between the germline ends. CDR3 length: 13 amino acids.

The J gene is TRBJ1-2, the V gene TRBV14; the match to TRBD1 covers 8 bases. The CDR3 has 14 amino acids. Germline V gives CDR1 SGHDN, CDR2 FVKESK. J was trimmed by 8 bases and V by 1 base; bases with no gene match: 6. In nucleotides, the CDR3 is TGTGCCAGCAGCCAAGCCGCAGGGGGCTTGGGCTACACCTTC. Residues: CASSQAAGGLGYTF.

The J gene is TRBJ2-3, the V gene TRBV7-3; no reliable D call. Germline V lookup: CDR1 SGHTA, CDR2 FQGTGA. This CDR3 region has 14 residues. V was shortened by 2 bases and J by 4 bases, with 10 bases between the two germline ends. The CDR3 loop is CASSLELAADTQYF. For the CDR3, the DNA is TGTGCCAGCAGCTTAGAGTTGGCGGCAGATACGCAGTATTTT.

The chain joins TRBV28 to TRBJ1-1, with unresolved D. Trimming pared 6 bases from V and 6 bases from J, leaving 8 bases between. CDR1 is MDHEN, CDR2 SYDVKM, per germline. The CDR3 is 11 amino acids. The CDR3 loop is CASRKTAEAFF. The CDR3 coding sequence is TGTGCCAGCAGGAAAACAGCTGAAGCTTTCTTT.